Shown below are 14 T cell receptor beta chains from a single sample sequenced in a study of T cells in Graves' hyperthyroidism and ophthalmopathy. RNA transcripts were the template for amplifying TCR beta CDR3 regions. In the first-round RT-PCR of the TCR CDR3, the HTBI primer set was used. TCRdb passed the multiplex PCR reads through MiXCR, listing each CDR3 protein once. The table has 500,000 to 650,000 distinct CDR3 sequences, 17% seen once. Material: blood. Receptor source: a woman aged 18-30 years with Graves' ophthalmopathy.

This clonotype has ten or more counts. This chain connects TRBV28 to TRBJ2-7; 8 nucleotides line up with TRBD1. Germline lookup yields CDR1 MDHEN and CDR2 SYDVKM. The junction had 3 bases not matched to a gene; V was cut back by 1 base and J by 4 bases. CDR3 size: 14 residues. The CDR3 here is CASSLSGGVYEQYF. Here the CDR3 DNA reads TGTGCCAGCAGTTTATCAGGGGGCGTTTACGAGCAGTACTTC.

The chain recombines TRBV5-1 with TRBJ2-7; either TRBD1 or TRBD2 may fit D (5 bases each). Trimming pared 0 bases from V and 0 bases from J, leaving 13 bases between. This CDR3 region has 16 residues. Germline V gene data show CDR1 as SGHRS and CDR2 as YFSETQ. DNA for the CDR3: TGCGCCAGCAGCTTGGGAGGGGCATCGAGCTCCTACGAGCAGTACTTC. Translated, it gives CASSLGGASSSYEQYF.

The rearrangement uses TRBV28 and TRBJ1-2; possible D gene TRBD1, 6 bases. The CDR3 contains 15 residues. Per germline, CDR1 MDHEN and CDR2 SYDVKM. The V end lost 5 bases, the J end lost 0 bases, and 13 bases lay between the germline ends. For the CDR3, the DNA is TGTGCCAGCAGTCACAGGGTCAGTACTAACTATGGCTACACCTTC. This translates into CASSHRVSTNYGYTF.

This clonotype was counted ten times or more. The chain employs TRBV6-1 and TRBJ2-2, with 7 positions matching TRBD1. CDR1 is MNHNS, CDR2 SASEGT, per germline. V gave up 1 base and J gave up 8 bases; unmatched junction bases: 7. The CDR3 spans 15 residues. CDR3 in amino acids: CASSEGDSLPGELFF. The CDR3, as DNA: TGTGCCAGCAGTGAAGGGGACAGCCTACCGGGGGAGCTGTTTTTT.

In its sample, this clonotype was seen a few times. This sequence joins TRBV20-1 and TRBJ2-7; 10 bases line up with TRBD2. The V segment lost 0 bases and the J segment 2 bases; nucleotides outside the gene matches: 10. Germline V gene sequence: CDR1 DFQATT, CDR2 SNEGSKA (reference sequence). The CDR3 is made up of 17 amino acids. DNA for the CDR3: TGCAGTGCTAGAGAGAACATCCAACTAGCGGGGCCCTACGAGCAGTACTTC. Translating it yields CSARENIQLAGPYEQYF.

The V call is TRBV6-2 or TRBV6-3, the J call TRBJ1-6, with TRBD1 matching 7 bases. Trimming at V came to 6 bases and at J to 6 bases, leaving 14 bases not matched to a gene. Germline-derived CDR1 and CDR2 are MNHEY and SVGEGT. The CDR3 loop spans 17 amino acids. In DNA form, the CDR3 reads TGTGCCAGCAGAGACTTTCGGACAGGCGACCTTAATTCACCCCTCCACTTT. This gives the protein CASRDFRTGDLNSPLHF.

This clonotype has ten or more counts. The CDR3 coding sequence is TGTGCCAGCAGCTTAGCGGGGGAGAGCAATCAGCCCCAGCATTTT. It encodes CASSLAGESNQPQHF. The rearrangement uses TRBV7-2 and TRBJ1-5, with D perhaps matching TRBD1 (5 bases). Deletions cut 0 bases from V and 1 base from J, with 7 bases between. The germline CDR1 and CDR2 sequences are SGHTA and FQGNSA. This CDR3 has 15 residues. Complete variable domain (other parts from reference TRBV7-2 and TRBJ1-5): GAGVSQSPSNKVTEKGKDVELRCDPISGHTALYWYRQSLGQGLEFLIYFQGNSAPDKSGLPSDRFSAERTGGSVSTLTIQRTQQEDSAVYLCASSLAGESNQPQHFGDGTRLSIL.

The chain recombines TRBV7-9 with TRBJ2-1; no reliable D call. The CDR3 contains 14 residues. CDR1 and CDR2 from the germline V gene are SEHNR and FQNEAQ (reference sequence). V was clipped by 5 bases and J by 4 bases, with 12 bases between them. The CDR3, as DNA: TGTGCCAGCAGCCAGGCCCCAGATTACAATGAGCAGTTCTTC. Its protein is CASSQAPDYNEQFF. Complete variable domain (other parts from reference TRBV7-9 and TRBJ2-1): DTGVSQNPRHKITKRGQNVTFRCDPISEHNRLYWYRQTLGQGPEFLTYFQNEAQLEKSRLLSDRFSAERPKGSFSTLEIQRTEQGDSAMYLCASSQAPDYNEQFFGPGTRLTVL.

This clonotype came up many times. DNA for the CDR3: TGTGCCAGCAGCCCCTCTCCAGCGGCGGGGCTCTATGGCTACACCTTC. Translation: CASSPSPAAGLYGYTF. This chain uses TRBV7-8 with TRBJ1-2; TRBD1 might be the D (5 bases). The V end was cut by 5 bases, the J end by 4 bases, with 20 bases between. Germline-derived CDR1 and CDR2 are SGHVS and FQNEAQ. The CDR3 has 16 amino acids.

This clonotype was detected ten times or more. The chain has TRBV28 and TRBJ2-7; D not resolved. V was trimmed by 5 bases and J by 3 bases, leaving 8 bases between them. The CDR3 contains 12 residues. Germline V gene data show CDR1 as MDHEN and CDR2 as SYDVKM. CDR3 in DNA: TGTGCCAGCAGTAGTACAGACTACGAGCAGTACTTC. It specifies CASSSTDYEQYF.

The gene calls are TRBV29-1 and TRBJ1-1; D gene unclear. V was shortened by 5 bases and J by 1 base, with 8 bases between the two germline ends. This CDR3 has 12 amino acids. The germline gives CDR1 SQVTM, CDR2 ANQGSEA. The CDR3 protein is CSVRMENTEAFF. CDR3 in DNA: TGCAGCGTTAGAATGGAGAACACTGAAGCTTTCTTT.

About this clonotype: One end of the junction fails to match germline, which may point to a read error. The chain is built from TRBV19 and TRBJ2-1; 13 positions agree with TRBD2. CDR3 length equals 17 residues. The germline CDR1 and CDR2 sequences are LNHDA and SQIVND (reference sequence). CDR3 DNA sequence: TGTGCCAGCAGTAACCCTCTACTAGCGGGAGGGAATAATGAGCAGTTCTTC. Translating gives CASSNPLLAGGNNEQFF.

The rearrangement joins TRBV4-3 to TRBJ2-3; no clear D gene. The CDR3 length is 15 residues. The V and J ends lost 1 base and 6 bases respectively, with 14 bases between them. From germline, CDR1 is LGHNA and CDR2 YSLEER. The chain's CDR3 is CASSQAPLSPDTQYF. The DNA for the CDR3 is TGCGCCAGCAGCCAAGCGCCACTAAGTCCGGATACGCAGTATTTT.

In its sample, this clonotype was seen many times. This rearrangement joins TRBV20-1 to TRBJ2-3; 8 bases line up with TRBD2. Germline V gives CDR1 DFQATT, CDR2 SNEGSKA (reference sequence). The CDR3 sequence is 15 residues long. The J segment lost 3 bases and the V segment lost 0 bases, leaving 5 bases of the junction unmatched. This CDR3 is CSAREWGGRTDTQYF. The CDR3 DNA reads TGCAGTGCTAGAGAGTGGGGCGGGAGGACAGATACGCAGTATTTT.